This note documents a single T cell receptor (beta chain) sequence. In the original workflow: Nucleated cell counts were estimated from reference gene primer amplification. Method: immunoSEQ multiplex PCR; TCRdb's copy keeps in-frame clones and lacks some. The V and J calls and clone size are taken from that table; D and trimming were inferred from the DNA. The repertoire holds 360,000 or so clones, with roughly 84% as singletons. This specimen comes from a study of blood T cell repertoires in COVID-19. Participants, roughly 18 to 100 years old, spanned 24 US areas. Each participant's cohort was designated according to participant-reported clinical history. What the recovered Cohort 3 donors had was two negative PCRs, clearance, or symptom resolution. This CDR3 is 13 amino acids long. Germline CDR1 and CDR2: MNHEY and SMNVEV (reference sequence). With V trimmed by 5 bases and J by 3 bases, 4 bases remained unmatched.

Sequenced input: PBMCs or T cells enriched from blood (not recorded which). The chain carries TRBV27 and TRBJ2-7; 7 bases agree with TRBD1. This sequence originates from a woman aged 25-40 years who had recovered from COVID-19. This CDR3 reads CASSPGGHYEQYF. DNA for the CDR3: TGTGCCAGCAGTCCAGGGGGTCACTACGAGCAGTACTTC.